The T cell receptor beta chain described here comes from a study of CD8+ T cells in alopecia areata. Those with alopecia areata gave lesional scalp punch biopsies and peripheral blood. Reverse transcribed after extraction, RNA yielded cDNA as the sequencing template. Clones were read by immunoSEQ multiplex PCR, and TCRdb kept only the in-frame ones, dropping some. The repertoire holds 200,000 or so clones, around three fifths seen once, with 0.45% in the top ten. The CDR3 totals 14 residues. Per the germline V gene, CDR1 is GTSNPN and CDR2 is SVGIG (reference sequence). V lost 5 bases and J 1 base, leaving 13 bases between the germline ends.

This receptor was identified in a human donor with alopecia areata. The input for sequencing was CD4+ T cells sorted from blood, taken at week 0. The chain links TRBV30 to TRBJ2-3; D unresolved. CDR3 in DNA: TGTGCCTGGGTTGGGCTAGGTGGCACAGATACGCAGTATTTT. This translates into CAWVGLGGTDTQYF.